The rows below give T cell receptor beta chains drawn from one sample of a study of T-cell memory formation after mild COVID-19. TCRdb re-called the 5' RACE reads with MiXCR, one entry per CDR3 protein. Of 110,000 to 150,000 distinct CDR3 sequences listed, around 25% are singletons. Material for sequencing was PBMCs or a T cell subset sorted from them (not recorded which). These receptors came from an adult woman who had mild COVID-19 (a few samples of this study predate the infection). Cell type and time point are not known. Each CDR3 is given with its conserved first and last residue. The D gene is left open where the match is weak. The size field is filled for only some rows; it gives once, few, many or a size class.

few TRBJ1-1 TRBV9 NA CASSVRGGSGTEAFF TGTGCCAGCAGCGTACGAGGGGGTTCGGGCACTGAAGCTTTCTTT
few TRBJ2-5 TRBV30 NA CAWGLGGQETQYF TGTGCCTGGGGGTTGGGCGGTCAGGAGACCCAGTACTTC
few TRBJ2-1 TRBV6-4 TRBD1 CASSHTGTGGDEQFF TGTGCCAGCAGTCATACCGGGACAGGGGGCGATGAGCAGTTCTTC
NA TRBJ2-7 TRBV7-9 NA CASSLAIGSSYEQYF TGTGCCAGCAGCTTAGCCATCGGGAGCTCCTACGAGCAGTACTTC
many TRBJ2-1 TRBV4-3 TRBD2 CASSQQTSGSYNEQFF TGCGCCAGCAGCCAACAGACTAGCGGGAGCTACAATGAGCAGTTCTTC
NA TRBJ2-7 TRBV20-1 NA CSATGTRAYEQYF TGCAGTGCTACCGGGACAAGAGCCTACGAGCAGTACTTC
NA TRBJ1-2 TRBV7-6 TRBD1 CASSVSGTGHGYTF TGTGCCAGCAGCGTTTCCGGGACAGGGCATGGCTACACCTTC
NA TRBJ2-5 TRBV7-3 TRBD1 CASSSSGTGGETQYF TGTGCCAGCAGCTCTTCAGGGACAGGGGGAGAGACCCAGTACTTC
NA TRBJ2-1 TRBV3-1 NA CASSQDPGSSYNEQFF TGTGCCAGCAGCCAAGATCCAGGGAGCTCCTACAATGAGCAGTTCTTC
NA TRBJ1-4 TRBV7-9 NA CASSSLQRTNEKLFF TGTGCCAGCAGCTCGTTACAGCGAACTAATGAAAAACTGTTTTTT
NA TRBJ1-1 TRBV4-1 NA CASSRGNTEAFF TGCGCCAGCAGCCGGGGGAACACTGAAGCTTTCTTT
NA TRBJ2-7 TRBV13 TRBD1 CASRGGRGEQYF TGTGCCAGCAGAGGCGGCAGGGGGGAGCAGTACTTC
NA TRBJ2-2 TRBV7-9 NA CASSLRDSPGGELFF TGTGCCAGCAGCCTCCGGGACTCCCCCGGTGGGGAGCTGTTTTTT
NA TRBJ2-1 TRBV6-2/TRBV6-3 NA CASSYGLQQFF TGTGCCAGCAGTTACGGGCTCCAGCAGTTCTTC
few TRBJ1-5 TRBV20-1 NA CSARDLGGPNINQPQHF TGCAGTGCTAGAGATCTGGGGGGCCCCAATATCAATCAGCCCCAGCATTTT
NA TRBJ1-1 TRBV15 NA CATSRDSTVDEAFF TGTGCCACCAGCAGAGATAGCACAGTGGACGAAGCTTTCTTT
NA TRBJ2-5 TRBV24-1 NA CATSDYTSRVPETQYF TGTGCCACCAGTGATTATACCTCCAGGGTGCCGGAGACCCAGTACTTC
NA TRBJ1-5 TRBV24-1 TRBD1 CATEGQESNQPQHF TGTGCCACCGAGGGACAGGAGAGCAATCAGCCCCAGCATTTT
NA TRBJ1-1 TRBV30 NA CAWRGGNLVPEAFF TGTGCCTGGAGGGGCGGCAACTTAGTCCCTGAAGCTTTCTTT
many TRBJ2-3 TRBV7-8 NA CASSLISTDTQYF TGTGCCAGCAGCTTAATTTCGACAGATACGCAGTATTTT
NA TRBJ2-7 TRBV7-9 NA CASSPGGANEQYF TGTGCCAGCAGCCCTGGGGGGGCTAACGAGCAGTACTTC
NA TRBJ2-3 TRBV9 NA CASSRAYSTDTQYF TGTGCCAGCAGCAGGGCTTATAGCACAGATACGCAGTATTTT
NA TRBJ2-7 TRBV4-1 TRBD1 CASSQDWTGPYEQYF TGCGCCAGCAGCCAAGATTGGACAGGGCCCTACGAGCAGTACTTC
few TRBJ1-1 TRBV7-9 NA CASSYDRYTEAFF TGTGCCAGCAGCTATGACAGATACACTGAAGCTTTCTTT
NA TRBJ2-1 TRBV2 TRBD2 CASSLPRGAYNEQFF TGTGCCAGCAGCCTCCCCCGGGGGGCCTACAATGAGCAGTTCTTC
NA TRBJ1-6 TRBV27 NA CASSSQQGASPLHF TGTGCCAGCAGTTCACAACAGGGCGCTTCACCCCTCCACTTT
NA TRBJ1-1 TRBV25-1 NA CASRATEPAYTEAFF TGTGCCAGCAGGGCAACAGAGCCCGCCTACACTGAAGCTTTCTTT
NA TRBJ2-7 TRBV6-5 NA CASSYGTSSYEQYF TGTGCCAGCAGTTACGGGACAAGCTCCTACGAGCAGTACTTC
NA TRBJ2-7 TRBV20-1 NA CSASRDTPYEQYF TGCAGTGCGAGCCGGGACACTCCCTACGAGCAGTACTTC
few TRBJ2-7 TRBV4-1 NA CASSQARADEQYF TGCGCCAGCAGCCAAGCCAGGGCCGATGAGCAGTACTTC
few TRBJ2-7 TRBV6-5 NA CASRIDRDEGYEQYF TGTGCCAGCAGGATTGATCGGGACGAAGGCTACGAGCAGTACTTC
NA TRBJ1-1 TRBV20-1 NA CSARKSRGQGEAFF TGCAGTGCTAGAAAATCGCGTGGGCAGGGTGAAGCTTTCTTT
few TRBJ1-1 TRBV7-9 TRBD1 CASSHSRTGTTEAFF TGTGCCAGCAGCCATTCTCGGACAGGGACCACTGAAGCTTTCTTT
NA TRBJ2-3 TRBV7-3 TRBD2 CASSRTSGTSDTQYF TGTGCCAGCAGCAGAACTAGCGGGACTTCAGATACGCAGTATTTT
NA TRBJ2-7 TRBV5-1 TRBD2 CASSLYGTSGNEQYF TGCGCCAGCAGCTTGTATGGGACTAGCGGGAACGAGCAGTACTTC
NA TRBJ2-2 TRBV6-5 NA CASSFLAGELFF TGTGCCAGCAGTTTTTTGGCCGGGGAGCTGTTTTTT
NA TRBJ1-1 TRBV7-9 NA CASSPPNSAVTTEAFF TGTGCCAGCAGCCCCCCTAATTCCGCAGTCACCACTGAAGCTTTCTTT
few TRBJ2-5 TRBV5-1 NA CASSSLAEGTSETQYF TGCGCCAGCAGCTCATTGGCCGAGGGGACTTCGGAGACCCAGTACTTC
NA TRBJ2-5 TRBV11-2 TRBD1 CASSLDLAVSQGAQYF TGTGCCAGCAGCTTAGATCTCGCCGTCAGCCAGGGGGCCCAGTACTTC
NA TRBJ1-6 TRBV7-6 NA CASSLRSGTGEPLHF TGTGCCAGCAGCTTACGGTCGGGAACAGGCGAGCCCCTCCACTTT
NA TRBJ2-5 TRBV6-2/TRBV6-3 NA CASSLGSSGETQYF TGTGCCAGCAGTTTGGGTAGCAGCGGAGAGACCCAGTACTTC
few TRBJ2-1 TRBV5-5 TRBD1 CASSFGTGDNEQFF TGTGCCAGCAGCTTCGGGACAGGGGACAATGAGCAGTTCTTC